The 5 T cell receptor beta chains below all came from one sample that was sequenced in a study of blood T cell repertoires in COVID-19. Libraries were prepared by immunoSEQ multiplex PCR; TCRdb keeps only in-frame clonotypes and omits some of them. The table lists approximately 280,000 clones, roughly 90% of them singletons. The sequencing input was PBMCs or T cells enriched from blood (not recorded which). All receptors come from a woman aged 18-29 years with acute COVID-19.

The V gene is TRBV27, the J gene TRBJ1-5, with D uncertain. This CDR3 has 13 residues. Trimming removed 5 bases at V and 6 bases at J, with 11 bases between. CDR1 and CDR2 (germline): MNHEY, SMNVEV (reference sequence). CDR3: CASSRGPGQPQHF. DNA for the CDR3: TGTGCCAGCAGTCGAGGCCCGGGTCAGCCCCAGCATTTT.

This clone was observed a single time. The rearrangement joins TRBV20-1 to TRBJ1-1; no firm D call. The CDR3 is 11 amino acids. V was pared by 5 bases and J by 3 bases, with 7 bases between. The germline V gene has CDR1 DFQATT and CDR2 SNEGSKA (reference sequence). This chain's CDR3 is CSAARHTEAFF. The DNA for the CDR3 is TGCAGTGCTGCGCGGCACACTGAAGCTTTCTTT.

This clone was counted once. V and J are TRBV5-1 and TRBJ2-3, with D unresolved. CDR3 length equals 14 residues. V was shortened by 0 bases and J by 0 bases, with 5 bases between the two germline ends. From germline, CDR1 is SGHRS and CDR2 YFSETQ. The CDR3 reads CASSLGASTDTQYF. For the CDR3, the DNA is TGCGCCAGCAGCTTGGGGGCTAGCACAGATACGCAGTATTTT.

This chain connects TRBV27 to TRBJ2-1; 8 bases match TRBD2. J lost 0 bases, V lost 2 bases, and 3 bases had no gene match. CDR1 is MNHEY and CDR2 is SMNVEV in the germline V gene (reference sequence). This CDR3 spans 16 amino acids. The CDR3 is CASSLGAGGSYNEQFF. The CDR3 bases are TGTGCCAGCAGTTTAGGGGCGGGAGGCTCCTACAATGAGCAGTTCTTC.

The chain recombines TRBV5-1 with TRBJ2-5, with a tentative D call TRBD2 (6 bases). This CDR3 is 15 amino acids long. CDR1 and CDR2 from the germline V gene are SGHRS and YFSETQ. Trimming shortened V by 2 bases and J by 0 bases, and 11 bases separated the two germline ends. The chain's CDR3 is CASSFRGSNQETQYF. Written as DNA, the CDR3 is TGCGCCAGCAGCTTCCGGGGGAGCAACCAAGAGACCCAGTACTTC.